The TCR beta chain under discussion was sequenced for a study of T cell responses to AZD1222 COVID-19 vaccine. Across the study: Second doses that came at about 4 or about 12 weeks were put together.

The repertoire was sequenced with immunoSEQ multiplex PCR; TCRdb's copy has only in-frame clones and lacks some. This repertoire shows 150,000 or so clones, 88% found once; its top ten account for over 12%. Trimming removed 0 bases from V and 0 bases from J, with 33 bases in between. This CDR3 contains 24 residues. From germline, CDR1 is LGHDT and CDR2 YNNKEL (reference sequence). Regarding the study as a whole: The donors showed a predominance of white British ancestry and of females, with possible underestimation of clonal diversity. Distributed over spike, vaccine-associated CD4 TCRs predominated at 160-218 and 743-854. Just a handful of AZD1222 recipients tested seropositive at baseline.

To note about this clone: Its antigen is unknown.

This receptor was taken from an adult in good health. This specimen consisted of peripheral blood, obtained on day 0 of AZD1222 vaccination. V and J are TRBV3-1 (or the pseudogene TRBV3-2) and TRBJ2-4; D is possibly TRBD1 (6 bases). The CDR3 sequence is CASSQDPGTRQVPLLCVAKNIQYF. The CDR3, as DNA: TGTGCCAGCAGCCAAGACCCAGGTACGAGACAGGTTCCTCTCCTTTGTGTAGCCAAAAACATTCAGTACTTC.